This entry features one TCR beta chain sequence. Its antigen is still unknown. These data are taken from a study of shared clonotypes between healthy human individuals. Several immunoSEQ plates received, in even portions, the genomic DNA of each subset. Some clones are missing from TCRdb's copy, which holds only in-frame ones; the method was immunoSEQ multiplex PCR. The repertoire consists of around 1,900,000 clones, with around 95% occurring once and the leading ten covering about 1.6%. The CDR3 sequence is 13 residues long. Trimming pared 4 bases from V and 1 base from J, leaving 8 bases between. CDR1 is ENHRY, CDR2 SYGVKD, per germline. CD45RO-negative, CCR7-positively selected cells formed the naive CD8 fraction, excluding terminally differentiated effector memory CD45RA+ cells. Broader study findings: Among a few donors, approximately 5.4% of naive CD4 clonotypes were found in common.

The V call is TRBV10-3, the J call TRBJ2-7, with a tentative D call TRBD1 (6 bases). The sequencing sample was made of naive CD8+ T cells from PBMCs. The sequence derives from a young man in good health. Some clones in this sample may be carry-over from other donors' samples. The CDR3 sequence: CAISAGDSYEQYF. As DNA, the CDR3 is TGTGCCATCAGTGCAGGGGATTCCTACGAGCAGTACTTC.